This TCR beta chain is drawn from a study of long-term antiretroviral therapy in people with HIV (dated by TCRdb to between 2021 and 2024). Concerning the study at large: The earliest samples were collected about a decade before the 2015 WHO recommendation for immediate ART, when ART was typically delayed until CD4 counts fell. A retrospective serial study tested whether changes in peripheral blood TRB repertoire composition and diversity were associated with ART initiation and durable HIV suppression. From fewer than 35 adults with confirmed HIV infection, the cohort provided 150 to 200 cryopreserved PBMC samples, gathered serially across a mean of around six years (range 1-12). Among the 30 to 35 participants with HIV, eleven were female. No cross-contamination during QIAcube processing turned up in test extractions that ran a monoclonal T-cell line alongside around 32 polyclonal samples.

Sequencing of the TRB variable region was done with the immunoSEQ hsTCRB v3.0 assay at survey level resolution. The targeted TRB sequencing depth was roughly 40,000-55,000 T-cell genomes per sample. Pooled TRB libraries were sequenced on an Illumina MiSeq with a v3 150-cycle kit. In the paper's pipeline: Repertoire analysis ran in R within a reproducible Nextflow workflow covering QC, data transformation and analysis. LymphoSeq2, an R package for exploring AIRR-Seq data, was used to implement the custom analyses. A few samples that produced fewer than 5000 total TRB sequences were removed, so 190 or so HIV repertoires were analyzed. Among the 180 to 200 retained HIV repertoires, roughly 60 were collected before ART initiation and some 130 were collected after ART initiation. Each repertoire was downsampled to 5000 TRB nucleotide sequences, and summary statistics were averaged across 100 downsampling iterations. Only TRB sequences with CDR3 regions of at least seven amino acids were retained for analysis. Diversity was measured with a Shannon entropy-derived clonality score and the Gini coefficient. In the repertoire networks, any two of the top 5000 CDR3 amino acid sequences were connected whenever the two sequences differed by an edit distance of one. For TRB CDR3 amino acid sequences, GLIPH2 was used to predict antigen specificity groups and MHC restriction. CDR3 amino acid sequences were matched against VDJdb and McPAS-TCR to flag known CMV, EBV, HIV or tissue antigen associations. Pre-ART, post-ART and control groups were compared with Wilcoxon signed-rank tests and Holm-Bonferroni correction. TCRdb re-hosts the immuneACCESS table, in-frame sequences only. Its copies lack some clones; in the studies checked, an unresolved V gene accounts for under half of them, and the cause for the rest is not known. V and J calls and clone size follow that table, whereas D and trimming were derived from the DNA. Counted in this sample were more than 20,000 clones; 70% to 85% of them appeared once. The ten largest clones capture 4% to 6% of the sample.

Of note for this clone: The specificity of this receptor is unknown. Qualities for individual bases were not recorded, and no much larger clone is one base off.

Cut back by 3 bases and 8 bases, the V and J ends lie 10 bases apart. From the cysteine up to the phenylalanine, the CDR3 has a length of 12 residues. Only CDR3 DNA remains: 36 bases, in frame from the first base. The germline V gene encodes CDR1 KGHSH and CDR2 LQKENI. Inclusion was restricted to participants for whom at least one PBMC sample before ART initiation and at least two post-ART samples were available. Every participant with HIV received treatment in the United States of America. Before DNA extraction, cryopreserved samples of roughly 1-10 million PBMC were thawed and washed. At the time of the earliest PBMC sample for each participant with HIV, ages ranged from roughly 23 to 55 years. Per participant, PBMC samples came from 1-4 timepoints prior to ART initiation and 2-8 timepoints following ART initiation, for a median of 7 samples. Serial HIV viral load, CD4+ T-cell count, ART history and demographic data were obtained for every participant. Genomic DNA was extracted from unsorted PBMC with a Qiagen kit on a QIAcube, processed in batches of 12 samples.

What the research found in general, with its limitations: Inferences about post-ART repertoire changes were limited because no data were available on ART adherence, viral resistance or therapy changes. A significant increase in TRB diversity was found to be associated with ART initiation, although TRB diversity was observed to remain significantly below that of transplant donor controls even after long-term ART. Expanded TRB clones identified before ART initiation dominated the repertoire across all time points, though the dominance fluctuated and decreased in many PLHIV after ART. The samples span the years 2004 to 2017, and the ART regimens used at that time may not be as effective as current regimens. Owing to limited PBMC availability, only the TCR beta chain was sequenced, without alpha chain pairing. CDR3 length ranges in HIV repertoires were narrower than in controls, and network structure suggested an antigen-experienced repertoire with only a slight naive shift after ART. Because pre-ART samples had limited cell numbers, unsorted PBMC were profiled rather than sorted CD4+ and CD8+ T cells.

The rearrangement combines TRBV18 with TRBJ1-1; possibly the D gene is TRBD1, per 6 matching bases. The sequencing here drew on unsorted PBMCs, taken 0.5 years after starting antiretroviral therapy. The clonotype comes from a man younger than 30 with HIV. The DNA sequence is TGTGCCAGCTCACCGCGAGGACAGGAAGCTTTCTTT. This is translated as CASSPRGQEAFF.